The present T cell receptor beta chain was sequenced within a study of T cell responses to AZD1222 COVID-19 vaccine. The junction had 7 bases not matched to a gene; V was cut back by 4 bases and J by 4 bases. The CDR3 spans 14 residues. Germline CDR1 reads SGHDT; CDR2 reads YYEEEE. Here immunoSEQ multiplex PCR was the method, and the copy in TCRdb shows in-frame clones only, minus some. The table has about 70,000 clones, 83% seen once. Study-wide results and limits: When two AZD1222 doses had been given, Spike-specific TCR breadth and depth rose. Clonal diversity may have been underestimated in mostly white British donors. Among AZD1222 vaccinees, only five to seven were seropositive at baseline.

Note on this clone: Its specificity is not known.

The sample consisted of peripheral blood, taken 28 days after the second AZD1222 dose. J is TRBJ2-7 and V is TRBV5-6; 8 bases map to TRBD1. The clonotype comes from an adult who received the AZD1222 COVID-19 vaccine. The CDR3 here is CASSRGTGAYEQYF. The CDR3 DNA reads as TGTGCCAGCAGCCGAGGGACAGGCGCATACGAGCAGTACTTC.